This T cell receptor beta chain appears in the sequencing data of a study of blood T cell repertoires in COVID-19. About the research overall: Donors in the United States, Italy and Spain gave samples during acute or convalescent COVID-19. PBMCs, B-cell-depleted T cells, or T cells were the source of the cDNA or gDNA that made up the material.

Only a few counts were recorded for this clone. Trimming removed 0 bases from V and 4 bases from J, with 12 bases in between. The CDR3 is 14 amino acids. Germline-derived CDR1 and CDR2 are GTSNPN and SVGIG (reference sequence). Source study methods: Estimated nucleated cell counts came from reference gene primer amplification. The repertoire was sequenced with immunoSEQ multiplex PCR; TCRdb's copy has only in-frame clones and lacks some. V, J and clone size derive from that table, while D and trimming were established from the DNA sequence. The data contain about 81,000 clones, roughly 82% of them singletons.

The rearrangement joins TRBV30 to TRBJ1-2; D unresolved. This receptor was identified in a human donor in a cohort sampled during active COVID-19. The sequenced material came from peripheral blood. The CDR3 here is CAWSVYRRGYGYTF. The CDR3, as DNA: TGTGCCTGGAGTGTCTACCGGCGCGGCTATGGCTACACCTTC.